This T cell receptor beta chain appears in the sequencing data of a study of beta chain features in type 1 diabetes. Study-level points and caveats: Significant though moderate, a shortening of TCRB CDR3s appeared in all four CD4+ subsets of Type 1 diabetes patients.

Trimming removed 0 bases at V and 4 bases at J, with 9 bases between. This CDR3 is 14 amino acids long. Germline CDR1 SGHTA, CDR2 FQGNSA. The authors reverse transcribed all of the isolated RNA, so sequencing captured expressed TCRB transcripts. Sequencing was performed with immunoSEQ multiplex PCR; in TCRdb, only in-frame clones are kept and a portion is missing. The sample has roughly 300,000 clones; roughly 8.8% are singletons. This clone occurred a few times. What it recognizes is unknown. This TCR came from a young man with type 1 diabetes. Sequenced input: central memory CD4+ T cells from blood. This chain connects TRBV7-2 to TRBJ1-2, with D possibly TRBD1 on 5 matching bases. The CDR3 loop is CASSLAFQGYGYTF. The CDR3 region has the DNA TGTGCCAGCAGCTTAGCGTTCCAGGGCTATGGCTACACCTTC.